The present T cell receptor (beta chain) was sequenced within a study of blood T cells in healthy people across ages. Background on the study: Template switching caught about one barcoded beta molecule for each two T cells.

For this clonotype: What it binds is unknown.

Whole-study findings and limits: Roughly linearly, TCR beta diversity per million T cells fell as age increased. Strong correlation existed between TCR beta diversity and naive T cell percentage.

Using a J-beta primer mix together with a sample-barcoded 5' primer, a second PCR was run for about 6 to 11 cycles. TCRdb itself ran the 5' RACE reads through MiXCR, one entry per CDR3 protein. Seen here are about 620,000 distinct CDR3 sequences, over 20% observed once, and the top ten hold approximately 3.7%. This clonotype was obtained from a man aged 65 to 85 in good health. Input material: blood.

CDR3 region: CATKRDREFETQYF. The CDR3 DNA reads TGTGCCACTAAAAGGGACAGGGAATTTGAGACCCAGTACTTC. The genes are TRBV2 and TRBJ2-5; 9 bases agree with TRBD1. Germline V CDR1 and CDR2: SNHLY, FYNNEI. Germline trimming cut 10 bases from V and 5 bases from J; bases unmatched to any gene: 11. CDR3 length: 14 amino acids.